This TCR beta chain comes out of a study of spatial heterogeneity in lung cancer. Study-level information: Sequences of the beta chain were consistently detected in greater numbers than alpha-chain sequences.

V was trimmed by 4 bases and J by 3 bases, leaving 15 bases between them. This CDR3 has 16 amino acids. Germline V gene lookup returns CDR1 SEHNR and CDR2 FQNEAQ (reference sequence). The time point: blood at routine non-recurrence follow-up after resection. Whole RNA, which was extracted from tumor, nontumor lung tissue or frozen PBMC, was sequenced without any cell sorting. Unique molecular identifiers, one per molecule, were present on every TCR cDNA molecule. Each CDR3 protein gets one entry after TCRdb re-called the 5' RACE reads with MiXCR. The sample includes 95,000 to 130,000 distinct CDR3 sequences, less than 15% of them seen just once. In its sample, this clonotype was seen many times.

The material sequenced was PBMCs, taken at follow-up. The clonotype was recovered from a male donor with early-stage non-small cell lung cancer. The chain joins TRBV7-9 to TRBJ2-2, with D perhaps matching TRBD1 (5 bases). The CDR3 is CASSYTGLGDTGELFF. The CDR3 region has the DNA TGTGCCAGCAGCTATACAGGCCTTGGGGACACCGGGGAGCTGTTTTTT.